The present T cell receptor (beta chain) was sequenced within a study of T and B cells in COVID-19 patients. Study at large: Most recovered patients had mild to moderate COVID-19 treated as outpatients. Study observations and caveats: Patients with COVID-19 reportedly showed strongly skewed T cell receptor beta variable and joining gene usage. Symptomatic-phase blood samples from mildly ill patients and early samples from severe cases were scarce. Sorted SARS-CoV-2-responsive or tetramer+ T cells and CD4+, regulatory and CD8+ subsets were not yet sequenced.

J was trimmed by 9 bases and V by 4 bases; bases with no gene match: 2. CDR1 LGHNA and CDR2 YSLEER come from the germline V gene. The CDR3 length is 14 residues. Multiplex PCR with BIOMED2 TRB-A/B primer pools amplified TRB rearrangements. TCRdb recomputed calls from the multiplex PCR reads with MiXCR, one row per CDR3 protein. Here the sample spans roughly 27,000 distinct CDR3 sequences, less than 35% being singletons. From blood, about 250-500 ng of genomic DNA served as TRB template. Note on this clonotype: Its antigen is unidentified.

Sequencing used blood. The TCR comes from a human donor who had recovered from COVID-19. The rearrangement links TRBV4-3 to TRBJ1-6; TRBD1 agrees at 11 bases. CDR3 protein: CASSLGTGGSPLHF. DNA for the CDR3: TGCGCCAGCAGCCTTGGGACAGGGGGTTCACCCCTCCACTTT.